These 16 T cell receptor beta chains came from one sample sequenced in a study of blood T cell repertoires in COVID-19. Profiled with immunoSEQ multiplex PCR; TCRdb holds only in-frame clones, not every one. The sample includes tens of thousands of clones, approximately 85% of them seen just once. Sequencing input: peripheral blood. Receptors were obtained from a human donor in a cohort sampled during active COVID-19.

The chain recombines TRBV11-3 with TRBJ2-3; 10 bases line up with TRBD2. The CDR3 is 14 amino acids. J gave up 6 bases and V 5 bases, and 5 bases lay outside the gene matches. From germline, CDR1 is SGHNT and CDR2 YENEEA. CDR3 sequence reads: CASSRAGGGDTQYF. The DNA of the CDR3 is TGTGCCAGCAGCCGAGCGGGAGGGGGGGATACGCAGTATTTT.

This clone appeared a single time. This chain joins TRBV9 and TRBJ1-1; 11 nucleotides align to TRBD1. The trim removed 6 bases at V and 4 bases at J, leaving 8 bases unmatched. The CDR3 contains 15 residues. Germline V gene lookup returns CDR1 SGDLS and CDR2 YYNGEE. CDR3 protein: CASTRDRGFGTEAFF. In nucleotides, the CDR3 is TGTGCCAGCACTCGGGACAGGGGGTTCGGCACTGAAGCTTTCTTT.

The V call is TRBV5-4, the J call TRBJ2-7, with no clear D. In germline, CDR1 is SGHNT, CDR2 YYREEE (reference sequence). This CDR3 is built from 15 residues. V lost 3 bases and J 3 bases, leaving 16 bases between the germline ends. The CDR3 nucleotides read TGTGCCAGCAGCTCCCAAGGCGGCCTCCACTACGAGCAGTACTTC. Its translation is CASSSQGGLHYEQYF.

CDR3 DNA: TGTGCCAGCAGCTTGGGGAGGGGTGCGTACAATGAGCAGTTCTTC. As protein: CASSLGRGAYNEQFF. The chain has TRBV7-2 and TRBJ2-1; 7 positions match TRBD2. Unmatched junction bases numbered 6, after V lost 3 bases and J lost 4 bases. CDR3 length: 15 residues. The germline V gene has CDR1 SGHTA and CDR2 FQGNSA.

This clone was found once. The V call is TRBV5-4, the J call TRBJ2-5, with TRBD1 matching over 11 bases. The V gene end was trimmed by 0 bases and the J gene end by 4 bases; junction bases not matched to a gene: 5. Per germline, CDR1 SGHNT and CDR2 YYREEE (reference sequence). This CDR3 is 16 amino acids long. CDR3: CASSLGAGTGGETQYF. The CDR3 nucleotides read TGTGCCAGCAGCTTGGGGGCCGGGACAGGGGGAGAGACCCAGTACTTC.

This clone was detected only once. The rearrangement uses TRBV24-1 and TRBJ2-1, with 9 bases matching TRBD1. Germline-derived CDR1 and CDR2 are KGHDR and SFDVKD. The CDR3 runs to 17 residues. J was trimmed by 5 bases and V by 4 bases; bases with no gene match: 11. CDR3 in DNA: TGTGCCACCAGTGAACATCCTTCCGGGACAGGGAACAATGAGCAGTTCTTC. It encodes CATSEHPSGTGNNEQFF.

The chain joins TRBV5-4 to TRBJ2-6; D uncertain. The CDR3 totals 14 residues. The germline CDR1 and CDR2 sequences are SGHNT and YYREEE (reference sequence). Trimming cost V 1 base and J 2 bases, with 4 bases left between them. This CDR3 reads CASSLFTGANVLTF. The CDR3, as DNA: TGTGCCAGCAGCTTGTTCACTGGGGCCAACGTCCTGACTTTC.

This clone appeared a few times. The CDR3 DNA reads as TGTGCCAGCAGCTTACCGGGGGGCCCCGGGGAGCTGTTTTTT. This encodes CASSLPGGPGELFF. The chain uses TRBV5-4 and TRBJ2-2; a possible D gene is TRBD2 (7 bases). The CDR3 has 14 residues. CDR1 SGHNT and CDR2 YYREEE come from the germline V gene (reference sequence). V lost 2 bases and J 6 bases, leaving 11 bases between the germline ends. The full variable domain, in which reference TRBV5-4 and TRBJ2-2 provide the parts outside the CDR3, is ETGVTQSPTHLIKTRGQQVTLRCSSQSGHNTVSWYQQALGQGPQFIFQYYREEENGRGNFPPRFSGLQFPNYSSELNVNALELDDSALYLCASSLPGGPGELFFGEGSRLTVL.

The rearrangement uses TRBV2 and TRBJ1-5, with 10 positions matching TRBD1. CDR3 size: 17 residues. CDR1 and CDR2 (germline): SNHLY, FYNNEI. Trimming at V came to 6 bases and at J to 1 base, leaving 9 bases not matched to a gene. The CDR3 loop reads CASSKGTGAISNQPQHF. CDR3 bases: TGTGCCAGCAGCAAAGGGACAGGGGCTATCAGCAATCAGCCCCAGCATTTT.

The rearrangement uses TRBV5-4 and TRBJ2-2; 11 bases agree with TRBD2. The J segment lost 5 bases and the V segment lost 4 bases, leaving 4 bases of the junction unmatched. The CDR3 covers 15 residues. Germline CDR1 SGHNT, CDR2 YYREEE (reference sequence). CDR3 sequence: CASSVSGRGTGELFF. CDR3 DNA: TGTGCCAGCAGCGTTAGCGGGAGGGGAACCGGGGAGCTGTTTTTT.

CDR3 in amino acids: CASSIAADQETQYF. The CDR3 coding sequence is TGTGCCAGTAGTATAGCGGCGGACCAAGAGACCCAGTACTTC. The chain couples TRBV19 to TRBJ2-5; D remains unclear. CDR3 length: 14 residues. Germline CDR1 and CDR2: LNHDA and SQIVND (reference sequence). Trimming removed 1 base from V and 0 bases from J, with 6 bases in between.

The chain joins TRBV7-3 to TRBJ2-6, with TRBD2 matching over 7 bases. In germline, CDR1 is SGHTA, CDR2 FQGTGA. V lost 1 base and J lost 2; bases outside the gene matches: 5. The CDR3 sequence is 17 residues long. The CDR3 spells CASSLRSGAPGANVLTF. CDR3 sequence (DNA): TGTGCCAGCAGCTTAAGGAGCGGGGCCCCTGGGGCCAACGTCCTGACTTTC.

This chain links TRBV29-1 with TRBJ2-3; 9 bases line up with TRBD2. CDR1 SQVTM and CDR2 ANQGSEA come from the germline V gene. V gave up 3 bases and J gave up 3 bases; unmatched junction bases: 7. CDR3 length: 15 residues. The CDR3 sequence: CSVEAGGGSTDTQYF. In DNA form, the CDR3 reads TGCAGCGTTGAGGCGGGGGGGGGTTCAACAGATACGCAGTATTTT.

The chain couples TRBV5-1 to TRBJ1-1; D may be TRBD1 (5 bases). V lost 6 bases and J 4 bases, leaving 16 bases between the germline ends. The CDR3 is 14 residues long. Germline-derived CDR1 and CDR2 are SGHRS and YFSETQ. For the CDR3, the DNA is TGCGCCAGCACCCGATTCGGGGGAGGCACTGAAGCTTTCTTT. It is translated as CASTRFGGGTEAFF.

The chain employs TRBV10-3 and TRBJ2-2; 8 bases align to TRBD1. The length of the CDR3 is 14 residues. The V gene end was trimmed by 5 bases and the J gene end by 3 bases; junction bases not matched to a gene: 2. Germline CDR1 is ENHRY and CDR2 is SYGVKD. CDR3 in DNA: TGTGCCATCAGTAACAGGGGGGACACCGGGGAGCTGTTTTTT. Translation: CAISNRGDTGELFF.

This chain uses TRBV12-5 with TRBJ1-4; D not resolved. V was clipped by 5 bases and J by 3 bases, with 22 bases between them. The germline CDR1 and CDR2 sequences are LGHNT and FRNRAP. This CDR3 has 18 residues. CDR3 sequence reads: CASGLRAGKFTANEKLFF. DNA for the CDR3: TGTGCTAGTGGTCTACGCGCCGGGAAGTTTACCGCTAATGAAAAACTGTTTTTT.